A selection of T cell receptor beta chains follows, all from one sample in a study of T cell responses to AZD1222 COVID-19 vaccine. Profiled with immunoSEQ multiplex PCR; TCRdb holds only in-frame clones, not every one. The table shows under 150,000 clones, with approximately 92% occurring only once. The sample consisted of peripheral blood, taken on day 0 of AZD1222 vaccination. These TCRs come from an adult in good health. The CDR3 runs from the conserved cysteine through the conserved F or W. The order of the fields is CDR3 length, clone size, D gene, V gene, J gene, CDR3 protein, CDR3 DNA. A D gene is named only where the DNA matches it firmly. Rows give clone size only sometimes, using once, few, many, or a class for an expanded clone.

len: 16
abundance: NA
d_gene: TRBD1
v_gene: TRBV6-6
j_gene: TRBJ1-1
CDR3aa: CASSHRQGASEFEAFF
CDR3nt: TGTGCCAGCAGTCATCGACAGGGGGCGTCGGAGTTTGAAGCTTTCTTT

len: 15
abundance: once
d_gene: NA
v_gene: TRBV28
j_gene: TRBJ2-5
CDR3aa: CASSLQSSRGETQYF
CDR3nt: TGTGCCAGCAGTTTACAATCATCCCGGGGGGAGACCCAGTACTTC

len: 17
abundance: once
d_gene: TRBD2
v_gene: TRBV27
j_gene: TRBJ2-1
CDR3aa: CASSLHIASGRGNEQFF
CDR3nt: TGTGCCAGCAGTCTACACATAGCTAGCGGGAGGGGGAATGAGCAGTTCTTC

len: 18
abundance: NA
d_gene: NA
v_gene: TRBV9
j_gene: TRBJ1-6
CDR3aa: CASSPREGEGSYNSPLHF
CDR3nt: TGTGCCAGCAGCCCCCGCGAAGGGGAGGGTTCCTATAATTCACCCCTCCACTTT

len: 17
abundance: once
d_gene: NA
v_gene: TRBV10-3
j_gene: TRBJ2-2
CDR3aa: CAISETILGANTGELFF
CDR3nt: TGTGCCATCAGTGAGACGATATTAGGGGCGAACACCGGGGAGCTGTTTTTT

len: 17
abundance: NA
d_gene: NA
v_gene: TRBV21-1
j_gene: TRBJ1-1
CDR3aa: CASSKALRGLLNTEAFF
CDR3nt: TGTGCCAGCAGCAAAGCGCTAAGAGGGCTCCTGAACACTGAAGCTTTCTTT

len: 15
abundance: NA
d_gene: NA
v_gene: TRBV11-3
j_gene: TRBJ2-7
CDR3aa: CASSLDGSGLYEQYF
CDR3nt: TGTGCCAGCAGCTTAGATGGGTCGGGCTTATACGAGCAGTACTTC

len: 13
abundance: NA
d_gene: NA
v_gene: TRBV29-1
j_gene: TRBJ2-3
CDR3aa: CSVDADSTDTQYF
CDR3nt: TGCAGCGTTGACGCCGACAGCACAGATACGCAGTATTTT

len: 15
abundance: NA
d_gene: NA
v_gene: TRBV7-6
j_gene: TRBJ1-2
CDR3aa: CASSLGWGAQDGYTF
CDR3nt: TGTGCCAGCAGCCTAGGGTGGGGGGCGCAGGATGGCTACACCTTC

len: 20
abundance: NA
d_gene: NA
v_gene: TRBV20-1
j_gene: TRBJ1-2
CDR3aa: CSASPVGHTAGGPLNYGYTF
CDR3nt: TGCAGTGCTAGTCCGGTGGGCCATACGGCGGGTGGGCCCCTTAACTATGGCTACACCTTC

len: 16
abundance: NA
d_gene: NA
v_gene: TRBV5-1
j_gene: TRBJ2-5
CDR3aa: CASSLAETGIGGTQYF
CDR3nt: TGCGCCAGCAGCTTGGCCGAGACAGGGATCGGGGGGACCCAGTACTTC

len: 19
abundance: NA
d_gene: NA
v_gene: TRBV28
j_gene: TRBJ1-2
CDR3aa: CASINPSGTEHHKYYGYTF
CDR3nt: TGTGCCAGCATCAACCCGAGCGGTACAGAGCACCACAAGTACTATGGCTACACCTTC

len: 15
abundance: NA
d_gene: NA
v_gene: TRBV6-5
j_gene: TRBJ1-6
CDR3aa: CASSFTSSYNSPLHF
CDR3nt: TGTGCCAGCAGTTTTACCAGCTCCTATAATTCACCCCTCCACTTT

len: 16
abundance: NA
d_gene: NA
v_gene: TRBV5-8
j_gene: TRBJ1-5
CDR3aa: CASSLARRGGNQPQHF
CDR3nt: TGTGCCAGCAGCTTGGCGAGGCGGGGAGGCAATCAGCCCCAGCATTTT

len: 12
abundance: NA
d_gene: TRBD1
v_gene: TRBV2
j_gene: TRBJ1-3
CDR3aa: CASTTGYGTIYF
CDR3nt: TGTGCCAGCACGACAGGGTACGGCACCATATATTTT

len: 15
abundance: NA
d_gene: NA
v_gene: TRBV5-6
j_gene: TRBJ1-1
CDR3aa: CASSLKRDSVTEAFF
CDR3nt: TGTGCCAGCAGCTTGAAGCGGGATTCAGTCACTGAAGCTTTCTTT

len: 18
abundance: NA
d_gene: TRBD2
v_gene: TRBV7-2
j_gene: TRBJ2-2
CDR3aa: CASSLWTSGRIGTGELFF
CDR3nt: TGTGCCAGCAGCTTATGGACTAGCGGGAGGATCGGCACCGGGGAGCTGTTTTTT

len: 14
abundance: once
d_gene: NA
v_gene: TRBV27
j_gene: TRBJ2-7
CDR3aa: CASSLSLRTYEQYF
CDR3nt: TGTGCCAGCAGTTTATCGCTAAGGACCTACGAGCAGTACTTC

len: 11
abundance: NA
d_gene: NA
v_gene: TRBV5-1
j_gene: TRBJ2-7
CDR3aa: CASSLSGEQYF
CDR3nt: TGCGCCAGCAGCTTGTCGGGCGAGCAGTACTTC

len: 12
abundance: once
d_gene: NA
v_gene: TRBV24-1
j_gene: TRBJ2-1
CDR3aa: CATSGSGVKQFF
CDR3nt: TGTGCCACCAGTGGTAGTGGAGTCAAGCAGTTCTTC

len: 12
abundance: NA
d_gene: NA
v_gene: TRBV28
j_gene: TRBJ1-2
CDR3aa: CASSFSGLGYTF
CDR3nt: TGTGCCAGCAGTTTTTCAGGACTTGGCTACACCTTC

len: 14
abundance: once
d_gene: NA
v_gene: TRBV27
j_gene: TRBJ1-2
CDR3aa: CASSPGVGNYGYTF
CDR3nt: TGTGCCAGCAGTCCCGGTGTTGGTAACTATGGCTACACCTTC

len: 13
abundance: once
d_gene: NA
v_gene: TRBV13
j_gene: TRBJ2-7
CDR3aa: CASSVGLGYEQYF
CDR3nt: TGTGCCAGCAGCGTAGGTTTAGGGTACGAGCAGTACTTC

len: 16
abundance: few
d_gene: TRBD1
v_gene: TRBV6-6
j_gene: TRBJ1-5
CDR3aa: CASSYSTDRGNQPQHF
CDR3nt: TGTGCCAGCAGTTATTCTACGGACAGGGGTAATCAGCCCCAGCATTTT

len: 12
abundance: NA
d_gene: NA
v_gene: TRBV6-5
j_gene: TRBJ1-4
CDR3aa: CASSAGRLELFF
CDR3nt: TGTGCCAGCAGCGCGGGACGCCTAGAACTGTTTTTT

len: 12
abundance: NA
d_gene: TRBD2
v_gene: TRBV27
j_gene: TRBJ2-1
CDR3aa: CASSQTRGGQFF
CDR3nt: TGTGCCAGCAGTCAAACCCGGGGGGGGCAGTTCTTC

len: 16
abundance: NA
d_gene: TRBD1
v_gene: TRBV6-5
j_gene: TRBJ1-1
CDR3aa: CASSYTRGTGVVEAFF
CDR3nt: TGTGCCAGCAGTTACACACGTGGGACAGGGGTTGTTGAAGCTTTCTTT

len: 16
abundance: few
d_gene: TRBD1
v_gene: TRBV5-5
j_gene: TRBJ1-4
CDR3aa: CASSLEPGQGAGKLFF
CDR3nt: TGTGCCAGCAGCCTGGAGCCGGGACAGGGGGCGGGGAAACTGTTTTTT

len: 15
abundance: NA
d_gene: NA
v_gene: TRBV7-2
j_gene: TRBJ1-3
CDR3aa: CASSLLTGVRNTIYF
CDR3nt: TGTGCCAGCAGCCTACTAACGGGGGTTAGAAACACCATATATTTT

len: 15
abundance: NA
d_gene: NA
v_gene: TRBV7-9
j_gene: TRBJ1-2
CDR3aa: CASSTGTRANYGYTF
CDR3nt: TGTGCCAGCAGCACGGGAACAAGGGCCAACTATGGCTACACCTTC

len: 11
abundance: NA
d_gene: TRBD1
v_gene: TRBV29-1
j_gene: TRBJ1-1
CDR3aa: CSVVQGNEAFF
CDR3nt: TGCAGCGTTGTACAGGGGAATGAAGCTTTCTTT

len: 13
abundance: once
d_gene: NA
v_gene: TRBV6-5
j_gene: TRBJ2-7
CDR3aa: CASSWASNYEQYF
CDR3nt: TGTGCCAGCAGTTGGGCTAGCAACTACGAGCAGTACTTC

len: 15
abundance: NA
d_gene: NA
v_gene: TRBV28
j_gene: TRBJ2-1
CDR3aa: CASSFGGFAYNEQFF
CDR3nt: TGTGCCAGCAGTTTTGGGGGGTTCGCCTACAATGAGCAGTTCTTC

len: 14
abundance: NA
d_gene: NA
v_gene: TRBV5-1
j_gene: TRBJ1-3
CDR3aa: CASSSGTEGNTIYF
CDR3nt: TGCGCCAGCAGCAGCGGGACCGAAGGAAACACCATATATTTT

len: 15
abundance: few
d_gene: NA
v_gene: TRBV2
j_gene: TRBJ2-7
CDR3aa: CASSEYQAPNYEQYF
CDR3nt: TGTGCCAGCAGTGAATACCAGGCTCCTAACTACGAGCAGTACTTC

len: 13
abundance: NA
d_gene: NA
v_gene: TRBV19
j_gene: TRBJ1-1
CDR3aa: CASSHGVNTEAFF
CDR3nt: TGTGCCAGTTCCCACGGGGTGAACACTGAAGCTTTCTTT

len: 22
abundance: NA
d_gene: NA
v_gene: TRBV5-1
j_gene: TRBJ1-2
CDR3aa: CASSLAFFMVSAGSAANYGYTF
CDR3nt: TGCGCCAGCAGCTTGGCCTTTTTTATGGTTTCGGCAGGGTCGGCTGCTAACTATGGCTACACCTTC

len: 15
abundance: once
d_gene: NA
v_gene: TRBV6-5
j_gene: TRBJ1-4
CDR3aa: CASRKVLWSNEKLFF
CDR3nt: TGTGCCAGCAGAAAAGTGCTATGGAGTAATGAAAAACTGTTTTTT

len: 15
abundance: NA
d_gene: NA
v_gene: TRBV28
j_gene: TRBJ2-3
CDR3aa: CASSLLVGELDTQYF
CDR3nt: TGTGCCAGCAGTTTGCTAGTGGGGGAATTAGATACGCAGTATTTT